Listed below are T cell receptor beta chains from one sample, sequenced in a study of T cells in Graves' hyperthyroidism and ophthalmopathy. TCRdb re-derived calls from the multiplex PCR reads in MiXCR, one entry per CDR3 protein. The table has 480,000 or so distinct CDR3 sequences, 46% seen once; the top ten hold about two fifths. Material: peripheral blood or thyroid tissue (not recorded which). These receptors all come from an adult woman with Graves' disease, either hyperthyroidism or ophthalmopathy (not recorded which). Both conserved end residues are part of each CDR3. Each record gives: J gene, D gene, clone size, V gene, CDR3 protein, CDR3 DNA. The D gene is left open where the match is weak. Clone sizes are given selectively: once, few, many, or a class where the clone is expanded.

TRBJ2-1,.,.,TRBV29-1,CSAGQTLSEQFF,TGCAGCGCTGGACAGACCCTCAGCGAGCAGTTCTTC
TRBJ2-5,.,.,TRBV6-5,CASSYSGTPETQYF,TGTGCCAGCAGTTACTCGGGGACCCCGGAGACCCAGTACTTC
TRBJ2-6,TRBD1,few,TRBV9,CASSQGTGVPSGANVLTF,TGTGCCAGCAGCCAAGGAACAGGGGTCCCCTCTGGGGCCAACGTCCTGACTTTC
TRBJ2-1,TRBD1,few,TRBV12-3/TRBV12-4,CASSLGTGEQFF,TGTGCCAGCAGTTTAGGGACAGGTGAGCAGTTCTTC
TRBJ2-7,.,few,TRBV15,CATSRELAGYEQYF,TGTGCCACCAGCAGAGAACTAGCCGGCTACGAGCAGTACTTC
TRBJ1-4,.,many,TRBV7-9,CASSLAADVGEKLFF,TGTGCCAGCAGCTTAGCGGCAGACGTGGGTGAAAAACTGTTTTTT
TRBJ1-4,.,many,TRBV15,CATSRDPSGINEKLFF,TGTGCCACCAGCAGAGATCCTTCGGGTATTAATGAAAAACTGTTTTTT
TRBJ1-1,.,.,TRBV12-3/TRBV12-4,CASSDAGLEAFF,TGTGCCAGCAGTGACGCGGGACTTGAAGCTTTCTTT
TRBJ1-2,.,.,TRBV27,CASSFNGPRGSYGYTF,TGTGCCAGCAGTTTTAACGGACCTAGGGGTAGCTATGGCTACACCTTC
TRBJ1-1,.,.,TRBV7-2,CASSQPYVPGGTEAFF,TGTGCCAGCAGCCAACCTTATGTTCCAGGTGGCACTGAAGCTTTCTTT
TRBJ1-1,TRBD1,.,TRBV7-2,CASSPRTGMNTEAFF,TGTGCCAGCAGCCCCCGGACAGGCATGAACACTGAAGCTTTCTTT
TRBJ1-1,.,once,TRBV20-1,CSARASGDTEAFF,TGCAGTGCTAGAGCGTCGGGGGACACTGAAGCTTTCTTT
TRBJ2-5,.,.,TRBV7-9,CASTRLVGAQETQYF,TGTGCCAGCACCCGATTGGTGGGGGCGCAAGAGACCCAGTACTTC
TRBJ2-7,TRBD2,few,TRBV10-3,CAISGKRDFYEQYF,TGTGCCATCAGTGGAAAGCGGGACTTCTACGAGCAGTACTTC
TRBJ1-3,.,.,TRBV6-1,CASSVEMTGTIYF,TGTGCCAGCAGTGTAGAAATGACAGGCACCATATATTTT
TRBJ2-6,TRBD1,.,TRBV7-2,CASITGTGYRTGANVLTF,TGTGCCAGCATCACCGGGACAGGGTATAGGACTGGGGCCAACGTCCTGACTTTC
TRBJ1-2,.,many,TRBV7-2,CASSGKSFGYTF,TGTGCCAGCAGCGGAAAATCGTTCGGCTACACCTTC
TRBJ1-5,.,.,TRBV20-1,CSAVEGGSYSNQPQHF,TGCAGTGCGGTCGAGGGGGGGTCTTATAGCAATCAGCCCCAGCATTTT